The 28 T cell receptor beta chains given below trace back to one sample, sequenced in a study of cytomegalovirus exposure and HLA in healthy donors. The PCR made use of 60 Vbeta and 13 Jbeta primers. The table came from immunoSEQ multiplex PCR; TCRdb's copy has only in-frame clones and leaves some out. This table has about 55,000 clones, roughly 70% appearing once. Input material: PBMCs. Receptor source: a man aged 40-49 years in good health and CMV-seropositive.

The chain carries TRBV7-2 and TRBJ1-2, with D uncertain. The CDR3 sequence is 13 residues long. V was shortened by 3 bases and J by 6 bases, with 11 bases between the two germline ends. The germline CDR1 and CDR2 sequences are SGHTA and FQGNSA. The CDR3 DNA reads TGTGCCAGCAGCTTCGAGGCCCTGGATGGCTACACCTTC. This encodes CASSFEALDGYTF.

This clone appeared a few times. The chain recombines TRBV11-2 with TRBJ2-1, with 11 nucleotides matching TRBD2. Germline V gene lookup returns CDR1 SGHAT and CDR2 FQNNGV. The J segment lost 3 bases and the V segment lost 5 bases, leaving 3 bases of the junction unmatched. This CDR3 comprises 15 residues. The CDR3 DNA reads as TGTGCCAGCAGCATAACTAGCGGGGGCTACAATGAGCAGTTCTTC. Translation gives CASSITSGGYNEQFF.

V and J are TRBV2 and TRBJ1-6, with D perhaps matching TRBD1 (6 bases). CDR1 and CDR2 (germline): SNHLY, FYNNEI. V was shortened by 0 bases and J by 10 bases, with 22 bases between the two germline ends. The CDR3 is 18 residues long. The CDR3 spells CASSEAPGGQRDWSPLHF. The CDR3 nucleotides read TGTGCCAGCAGTGAAGCGCCCGGGGGGCAGAGGGATTGGTCACCCCTCCACTTT. The entire variable domain, with the rest obtained from reference TRBV2 and TRBJ1-6, is as follows: EPEVTQTPSHQVTQMGQEVILRCVPISNHLYFYWYRQILGQKVEFLVSFYNNEISEKSEIFDDQFSVERPDGSNFTLKIRSTKLEDSAMYFCASSEAPGGQRDWSPLHFGNGTRLTVT.

In its sample, this clone was seen a few times. V gene TRBV9 combines with J gene TRBJ1-2, with D unclear. Germline CDR1 and CDR2: SGDLS and YYNGEE. This CDR3 comprises 11 residues. With 8 bases removed from V and 2 bases from J, the gap between germline ends came to 7 bases. The CDR3 is CASRQNYGYTF. CDR3 in DNA: TGTGCCAGTAGACAAAACTATGGCTACACCTTC. The full variable domain, in which reference TRBV9 and TRBJ1-2 provide the parts outside the CDR3, is DSGVTQTPKHLITATGQRVTLRCSPRSGDLSVYWYQQSLDQGLQFLIQYYNGEERAKGNILERFSAQQFPDLHSELNLSSLELGDSALYFCASRQNYGYTFGSGTRLTVV.

The rearrangement links TRBV7-2 to TRBJ2-2; 11 bases are a match to TRBD2. The CDR3 is 18 amino acids. J was trimmed by 2 bases and V by 5 bases; bases with no gene match: 10. Germline V gene data show CDR1 as SGHTA and CDR2 as FQGNSA. This CDR3 is CASSVKTLAGVNTGELFF. CDR3 nucleotide sequence: TGTGCCAGCAGCGTAAAAACACTAGCGGGGGTTAACACCGGGGAGCTGTTTTTT.

The V gene is TRBV6-5, the J gene TRBJ1-5; 7 bases line up with TRBD1. There are 15 residues in the CDR3. Germline CDR1 is MNHEY and CDR2 is SVGAGI. CDR3 coding DNA: TGTGCGACACAGGGGTCGGGGTCGGGCAATCAGCCCCAGCATTTT. Its translation is CATQGSGSGNQPQHF.

The CDR3 region has the DNA TGTGCCAGCAGCTGGGGGGGCACGCTTGAGAACACTGAAGCTTTCTTT. The encoded protein is CASSWGGTLENTEAFF. The chain employs TRBV5-4 and TRBJ1-1, with a weak D call TRBD1 (6 bases). CDR3 length: 16 amino acids. The V end was cut by 3 bases, the J end by 1 base, with 16 bases between. The germline gives CDR1 SGHNT, CDR2 YYREEE (reference sequence).

The chain employs TRBV5-4 and TRBJ1-2; weak D call: TRBD1 (5 bases). The ends were cut back, 2 bases at V and 3 bases at J, with 11 bases in the middle. CDR3 length: 14 amino acids. Germline assignment: CDR1 SGHNT and CDR2 YYREEE (reference sequence). The CDR3 bases are TGTGCCAGCAGCTTAGGTGCCAGGGACTATGGCTACACCTTC. This translates into CASSLGARDYGYTF.

V usage is TRBV30 and J usage is TRBJ1-5; D not certain. CDR3 size: 13 residues. Trimming pared 3 bases from V and 6 bases from J, leaving 12 bases between. The germline gives CDR1 GTSNPN, CDR2 SVGIG (reference sequence). The CDR3, as DNA: TGTGCCTGGAGCGGCGGGTATCGTCAGCCCCAGCATTTT. Translation gives CAWSGGYRQPQHF.

The CDR3 coding sequence is TGTGCCAGCAGCCCCGGATTGCGGGAAAAACTGTTTTTT. This encodes CASSPGLREKLFF. This chain connects TRBV9 to TRBJ1-4; D is ambiguous. Germline V gives CDR1 SGDLS, CDR2 YYNGEE. V dropped 4 bases and J dropped 8 bases, with 12 bases sitting between them. The CDR3 consists of 13 residues.

This clone occurred a few times. In DNA, the CDR3 is TGTGCCAGCAGGGGTCGTGGGACAGTGGGATCACCCCTCCACTTT. It translates to CASRGRGTVGSPLHF. V gene TRBV25-1 combines with J gene TRBJ1-6; 7 bases align to TRBD1. This CDR3 region has 15 residues. V shed 6 bases, J shed 10 bases, and the junction held 12 bases outside the gene matches. CDR1 and CDR2 (germline): MGHDK, SYGVNS.

The chain is built from TRBV5-1 and TRBJ1-5; D is perhaps TRBD1 (5 bases). Germline V CDR1 and CDR2: SGHRS, YFSETQ. Trimming removed 0 bases at V and 4 bases at J, with 14 bases between. CDR3 size: 16 residues. The CDR3 region is CASSLGGGGYNQPQHF. The CDR3 DNA follows: TGCGCCAGCAGCTTGGGTGGCGGGGGTTATAATCAGCCCCAGCATTTT.

The rearrangement joins TRBV2 to TRBJ2-3, with 8 bases that match TRBD2. The trim removed 6 bases at V and 5 bases at J, leaving 10 bases unmatched. This CDR3 spans 15 amino acids. Germline CDR1 and CDR2: SNHLY and FYNNEI. The CDR3 bases are TGTGCCAGCAGGGTTAGAGCGGGGGTTAGAGATACGCAGTATTTT. Its protein product is CASRVRAGVRDTQYF.

The V and J genes are TRBV7-9 and TRBJ1-4; tentatively, D is TRBD1 (5 bases). The V end lost 4 bases, the J end lost 14 bases, and 26 bases lay between the germline ends. CDR1 is SEHNR and CDR2 is FQNEAQ in the germline V gene (reference sequence). The length of the CDR3 is 16 residues. The DNA for the CDR3 is TGTGCCAGCAGCTCGGGAGGGAACCTTATTAATGAGGGGCTGTTTTTT. Translating gives CASSSGGNLINEGLFF.

The J gene is TRBJ1-6, the V gene TRBV7-3, with 7 nucleotides matching TRBD1. The CDR3 loop spans 16 amino acids. From germline, CDR1 is SGHTA and CDR2 FQGTGA. V shed 5 bases, J shed 5 bases, and the junction held 9 bases outside the gene matches. The CDR3 loop reads CASSAKGALNNSPLHF. The CDR3, as DNA: TGTGCCAGCAGCGCCAAGGGGGCGCTGAATAATTCACCCCTCCACTTT.

The chain is built from TRBV2 and TRBJ1-1, with D perhaps TRBD1 (5 bases). The CDR3 spans 16 residues. Germline-derived CDR1 and CDR2 are SNHLY and FYNNEI. With 10 bases removed from V and 1 base from J, the gap between germline ends came to 22 bases. CDR3 bases: TGTGCCATCCTCCCCGGCGGGGGGTCGGGGAACACTGAAGCTTTCTTT. Amino acid sequence: CAILPGGGSGNTEAFF.

This clone was counted between two and nine times. The chain couples TRBV7-2 to TRBJ1-2; 9 bases are shared with TRBD1. The V gene end was trimmed by 5 bases and the J gene end by 4 bases; junction bases not matched to a gene: 8. The CDR3 is made up of 15 amino acids. CDR1 and CDR2 (germline): SGHTA, FQGNSA. Here the CDR3 DNA reads TGTGCCAGCAGCCCACAGGGGGCGGTGGGCTATGGCTACACCTTC. Its translation is CASSPQGAVGYGYTF.

The genes are TRBV2 and TRBJ1-2; D perhaps matches TRBD1 (5 bases). V was shortened by 2 bases and J by 4 bases, with 14 bases between the two germline ends. Germline V CDR1 and CDR2: SNHLY, FYNNEI. The CDR3 runs to 15 residues. CDR3 coding DNA: TGTGCCAGCAGTGAATTCAGGGATCCAAGCTATGGCTACACCTTC. Protein product: CASSEFRDPSYGYTF.

The chain combines TRBV7-2 with TRBJ1-1; 12 nucleotides line up with TRBD1. CDR3 length equals 15 residues. V shed 3 bases, J shed 5 bases, and the junction held 4 bases outside the gene matches. Germline V CDR1 and CDR2: SGHTA, FQGNSA. In nucleotides, the CDR3 is TGTGCCAGCAGCTTCCGGGACAGGGGGCTTACTGAAGCTTTCTTT. The encoded protein is CASSFRDRGLTEAFF.

J is TRBJ1-6 and V is TRBV5-1; D unclear. Trimming stripped 6 bases from V and 7 bases from J, with 11 bases between. CDR1 and CDR2 from the germline V gene are SGHRS and YFSETQ. The CDR3 is 13 residues long. The CDR3 sequence: CASTREGNSPLHF. The CDR3 nucleotides are TGCGCCAGCACACGTGAGGGCAATTCACCCCTCCACTTT.

The gene calls are TRBV7-9 and TRBJ2-2; possibly TRBD1 for D (5 bases). Deletions cut 5 bases from V and 0 bases from J, with 16 bases between. This CDR3 contains 17 residues. Germline values: CDR1 SEHNR, CDR2 FQNEAQ (reference sequence). This CDR3 is CASSLDSQTPNTGELFF. The CDR3 DNA is TGTGCCAGCAGCCTAGACAGCCAAACACCGAACACCGGGGAGCTGTTTTTT.

The chain links TRBV5-1 to TRBJ2-5, with 12 bases fitting TRBD1. Germline CDR1 and CDR2: SGHRS and YFSETQ. The V gene end was trimmed by 4 bases and the J gene end by 5 bases; junction bases not matched to a gene: 12. CDR3 length: 17 amino acids. The CDR3 coding sequence is TGCGCCAGCAGCCTTCCTCTCGGGACAGGGGGCTTGGAGACCCAGTACTTC. Protein product: CASSLPLGTGGLETQYF.

The V call is TRBV30, the J call TRBJ1-1; D is uncertain. The V and J ends lost 3 bases and 4 bases respectively, with 12 bases between them. Germline CDR1 and CDR2: GTSNPN and SVGIG (reference sequence). This CDR3 is built from 13 residues. The CDR3 reads CAWRARARTEAFF. The CDR3 DNA sequence: TGTGCCTGGAGGGCGAGGGCGCGCACTGAAGCTTTCTTT.

The CDR3 spells CASSPGIQGRYF. In DNA, the CDR3 is TGTGCCAGCAGTCCAGGGATACAGGGAAGGTACTTC. This chain joins TRBV25-1 and TRBJ2-7; weak D call: TRBD1 (6 bases). The CDR3 sequence is 12 residues long. CDR1 is MGHDK, CDR2 SYGVNS, per germline. V lost 5 bases and J lost 12, with 17 bases in between.

The V call is TRBV2, the J call TRBJ1-5, with TRBD1 as a possible D gene (5 bases). Trimming shortened V by 7 bases and J by 4 bases, and 11 bases separated the two germline ends. From germline, CDR1 is SNHLY and CDR2 FYNNEI. The CDR3 has 13 amino acids. In nucleotides, the CDR3 is TGTGCCAGCAAGGGGCAAGTTAATCAGCCCCAGCATTTT. It specifies CASKGQVNQPQHF.

The chain combines TRBV30 with TRBJ2-7, with a possible D match to TRBD1 (7 bases). The V end was cut by 1 base, the J end by 7 bases, with 14 bases between. Looked up from germline, CDR1 is GTSNPN and CDR2 is SVGIG (reference sequence). This CDR3 has 13 residues. The CDR3 DNA sequence: TGTGCCTGGAGTGCCCAGACAGGGAGGGAGCAGTACTTC. It codes for CAWSAQTGREQYF. The variable domain in full, completed from reference TRBV30 and TRBJ2-7, reads SQTIHQWPATLVQPVGSPLSLECTVEGTSNPNLYWYRQAAGRGLQLLFYSVGIGQISSEVPQNLSASRPQDRQFILSSKKLLLSDSGFYLCAWSAQTGREQYFGPGTRLTVT.

V usage is TRBV7-8 and J usage is TRBJ2-1; 12 nucleotides line up with TRBD2. From germline, CDR1 is SGHVS and CDR2 FQNEAQ. CDR3 length: 18 amino acids. V lost 2 bases and J lost 3; bases outside the gene matches: 8. CDR3: CASSLTGLAGRSYNEQFF. CDR3 coding DNA: TGTGCCAGCAGCTTAACAGGACTAGCGGGGAGGAGCTACAATGAGCAGTTCTTC.

The gene calls are TRBV13 and TRBJ2-7, with unresolved D. V lost 4 bases, J lost 0 bases, and 4 bases lay in between. Per germline, CDR1 PRHDT and CDR2 FYEKMQ (reference sequence). The CDR3 has 12 residues. CDR3 amino acids: CASSSISYEQYF. Written as DNA, the CDR3 is TGTGCCAGCAGCTCCATCTCCTACGAGCAGTACTTC.